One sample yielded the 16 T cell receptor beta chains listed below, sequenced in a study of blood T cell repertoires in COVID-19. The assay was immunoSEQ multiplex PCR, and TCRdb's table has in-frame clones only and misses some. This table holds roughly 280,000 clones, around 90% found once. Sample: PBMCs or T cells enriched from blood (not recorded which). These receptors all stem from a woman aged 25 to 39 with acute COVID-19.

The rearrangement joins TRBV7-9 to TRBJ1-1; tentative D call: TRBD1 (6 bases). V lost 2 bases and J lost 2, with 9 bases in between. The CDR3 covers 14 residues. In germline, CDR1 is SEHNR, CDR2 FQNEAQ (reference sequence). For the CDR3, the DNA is TGTGCCAGCAGCTTACAGGGGATTAACACTGAAGCTTTCTTT. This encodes CASSLQGINTEAFF.

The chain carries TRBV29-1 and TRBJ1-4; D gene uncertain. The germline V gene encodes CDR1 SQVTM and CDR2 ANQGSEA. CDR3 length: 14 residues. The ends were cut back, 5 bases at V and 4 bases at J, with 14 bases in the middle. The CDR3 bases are TGCAGCGTTCTCGCAGGTGGAGGTAATGAAAAACTGTTTTTT. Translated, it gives CSVLAGGGNEKLFF. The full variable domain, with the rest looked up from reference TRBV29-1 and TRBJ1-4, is SAVISQKPSRDICQRGTSLTIQCQVDSQVTMMFWYRQQPGQSLTLIATANQGSEATYESGFVIDKFPISRPNLTFSTLTVSNMSPEDSSIYLCSVLAGGGNEKLFFGSGTQLSVL.

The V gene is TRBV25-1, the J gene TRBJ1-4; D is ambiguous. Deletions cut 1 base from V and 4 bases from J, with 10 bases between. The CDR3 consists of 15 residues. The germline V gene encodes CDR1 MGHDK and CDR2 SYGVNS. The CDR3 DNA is TGTGCCAGCAGTGAATTAAGTCGGTTTAATGAAAAACTGTTTTTT. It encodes CASSELSRFNEKLFF.

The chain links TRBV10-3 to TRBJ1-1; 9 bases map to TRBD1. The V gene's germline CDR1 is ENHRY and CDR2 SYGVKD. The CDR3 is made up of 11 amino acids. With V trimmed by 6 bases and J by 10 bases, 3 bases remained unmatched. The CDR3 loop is CAIRGTGLAFF. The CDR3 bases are TGTGCCATCAGGGGGACAGGGTTAGCTTTCTTT.

CDR3 region: CASSLGPGTGGAGGYTF. CDR3 bases: TGTGCCAGCAGCTTAGGCCCCGGGACAGGGGGCGCGGGTGGCTACACCTTC. The V and J genes are TRBV7-8 and TRBJ1-2, with TRBD1 identical over 12 bases. The length of the CDR3 is 17 residues. Germline loops: CDR1 SGHVS, CDR2 FQNEAQ. The ends lost 1 base at V and 7 bases at J; junction bases unmatched: 10.

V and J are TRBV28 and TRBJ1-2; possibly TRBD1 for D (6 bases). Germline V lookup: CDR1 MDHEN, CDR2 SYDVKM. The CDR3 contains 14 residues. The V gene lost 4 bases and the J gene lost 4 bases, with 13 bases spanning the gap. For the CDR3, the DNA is TGTGCCAGCAGTTCTCTCCAGGGGTCCTATGGCTACACCTTC. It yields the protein CASSSLQGSYGYTF.

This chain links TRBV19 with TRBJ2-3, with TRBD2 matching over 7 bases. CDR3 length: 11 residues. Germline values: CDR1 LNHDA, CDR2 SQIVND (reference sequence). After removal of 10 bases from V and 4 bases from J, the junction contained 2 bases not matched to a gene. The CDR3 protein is CATGLADTQYF. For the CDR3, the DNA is TGTGCCACCGGACTAGCAGATACGCAGTATTTT.

CDR3 DNA sequence: TGTGCCAGCAGCCAAAAAACAGGGAGTCAGCCCCAGCATTTT. As protein: CASSQKTGSQPQHF. The V and J genes are TRBV3-1 (or the pseudogene TRBV3-2) and TRBJ1-5, with D possibly being TRBD1 (6 bases). Germline CDR1 and CDR2: LGHDT and YNNKEL (reference sequence). This CDR3 spans 14 amino acids. Trimming pared 2 bases from V and 6 bases from J, leaving 11 bases between.

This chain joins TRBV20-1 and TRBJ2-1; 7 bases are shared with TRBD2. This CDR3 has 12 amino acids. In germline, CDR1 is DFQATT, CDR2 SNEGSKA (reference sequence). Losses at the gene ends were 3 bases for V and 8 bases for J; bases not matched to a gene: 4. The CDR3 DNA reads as TGCAGTGCTAGTGGGAGGGTCTATGAGCAGTTCTTC. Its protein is CSASGRVYEQFF.

The CDR3 spells CASSIWEATDTQYF. DNA of the CDR3: TGTGCCAGTAGTATATGGGAGGCCACAGATACGCAGTATTTT. This sequence joins TRBV19 and TRBJ2-3; maybe TRBD2 (6 bases). V was cut by 2 bases and J by 2 bases, with 8 bases left in between. The CDR3 has 14 residues. Germline V CDR1 and CDR2: LNHDA, SQIVND (reference sequence).

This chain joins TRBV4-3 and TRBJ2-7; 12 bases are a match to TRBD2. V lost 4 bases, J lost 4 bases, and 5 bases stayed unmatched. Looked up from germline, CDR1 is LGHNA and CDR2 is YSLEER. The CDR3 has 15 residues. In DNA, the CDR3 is TGCGCCAGCAGCCCCGGACTAGCGGGATTTTACGAGCAGTACTTC. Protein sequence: CASSPGLAGFYEQYF.

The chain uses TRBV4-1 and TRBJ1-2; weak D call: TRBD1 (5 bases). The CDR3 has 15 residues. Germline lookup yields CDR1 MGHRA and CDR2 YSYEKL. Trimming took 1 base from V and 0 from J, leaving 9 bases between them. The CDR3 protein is CASSQGTGTNYGYTF. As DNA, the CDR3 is TGCGCCAGCAGCCAAGGCACAGGAACTAACTATGGCTACACCTTC.

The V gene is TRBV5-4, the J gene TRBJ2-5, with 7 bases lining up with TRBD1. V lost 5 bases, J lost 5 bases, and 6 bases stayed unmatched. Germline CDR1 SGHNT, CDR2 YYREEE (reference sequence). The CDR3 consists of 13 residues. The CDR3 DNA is TGTGCCAGCAGGATTGGACAGGCGGAGACCCAGTACTTC. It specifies CASRIGQAETQYF.

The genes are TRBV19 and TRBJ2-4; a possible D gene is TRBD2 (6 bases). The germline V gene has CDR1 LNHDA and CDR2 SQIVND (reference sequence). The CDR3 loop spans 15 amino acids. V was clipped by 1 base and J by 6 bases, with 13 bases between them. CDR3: CASSIVRGSGNIQYF. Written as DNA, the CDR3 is TGTGCCAGTAGTATAGTTCGGGGGAGCGGAAACATTCAGTACTTC.

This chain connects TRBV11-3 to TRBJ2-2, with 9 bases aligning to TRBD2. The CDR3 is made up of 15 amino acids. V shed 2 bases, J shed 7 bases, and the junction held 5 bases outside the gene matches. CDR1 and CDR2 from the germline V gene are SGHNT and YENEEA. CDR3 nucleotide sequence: TGTGCCAGCAGCTTATTAGCGGGAGATAGCGGGGAGCTGTTTTTT. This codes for CASSLLAGDSGELFF.

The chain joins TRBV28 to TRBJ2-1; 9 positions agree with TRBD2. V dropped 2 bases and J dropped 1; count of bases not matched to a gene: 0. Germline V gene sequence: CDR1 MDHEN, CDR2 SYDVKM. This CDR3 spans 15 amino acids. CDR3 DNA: TGTGCCAGCAGTTTAAGCGGGGGGTCCTACAATGAGCAGTTCTTC. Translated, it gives CASSLSGGSYNEQFF. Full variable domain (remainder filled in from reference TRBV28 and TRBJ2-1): DVKVTQSSRYLVKRTGEKVFLECVQDMDHENMFWYRQDPGLGLRLIYFSYDVKMKEKGDIPEGYSVSREKKERFSLILESASTNQTSMYLCASSLSGGSYNEQFFGPGTRLTVL.